This T cell receptor beta chain was identified during a study of blood T cell repertoires in COVID-19. Study-wide context: Specimens from acute and convalescent COVID-19 originated in the United States, Italy and Spain. T cells, B-cell-depleted T cells, or PBMCs provided the cDNA or gDNA that served as material.

Germline V lookup: CDR1 SGHKS, CDR2 YYEKEE (reference sequence). This CDR3 is 15 amino acids long. V was clipped by 0 bases and J by 4 bases, with 13 bases between them. Authors' methods: Estimation of nucleated cell counts relied on the amplification of reference gene primers. Generated by immunoSEQ multiplex PCR, the TCRdb table keeps only in-frame clones and is missing some. That table gives V, J and clone size, and the DNA gave D and trimming. The repertoire includes 300,000 to 500,000 clones, around 90% of them detected once, and approximately 2.1% sits in the top ten. Clinical history reported by participants formed the basis on which cohorts were assigned.

The chain carries TRBV5-5 and TRBJ1-2; perhaps TRBD1 as D (5 bases). The sample consisted of PBMCs or T cells enriched from blood (not recorded which). The receptor was isolated from a woman in her thirties or forties with acute COVID-19. The CDR3 bases are TGTGCCAGCAGCTTGGGTCCCAGGGTGGTCTATGGCTACACCTTC. The encoded protein is CASSLGPRVVYGYTF. Combining the CDR3 with reference TRBV5-5 and TRBJ1-2 gives the whole variable domain DAGVTQSPTHLIKTRGQQVTLRCSPISGHKSVSWYQQVLGQGPQFIFQYYEKEERGRGNFPDRFSARQFPNYSSELNVNALLLGDSALYLCASSLGPRVVYGYTFGSGTRLTVV.